Listed here are 20 T cell receptor beta chains from one sample, sequenced in a study of blood T cell repertoires in COVID-19. Repertoires were generated with immunoSEQ multiplex PCR, while TCRdb's copy carries only in-frame clones and drops some. Of about 130,000 clones in the sample, more than 75% were seen once. Specimen: peripheral blood. The receptors come from a man aged 55-75 years who had recovered from COVID-19.

This sequence joins TRBV24-1 and TRBJ2-7; perhaps TRBD1 as D (5 bases). Between the trimmed V and J ends, which lost 4 bases and 3 bases, there was a span of 9 bases. The CDR3 spans 13 residues. Germline V gives CDR1 KGHDR, CDR2 SFDVKD. The CDR3 DNA sequence: TGTGCCACCAGTGAACCCGACAGCTACGAGCAGTACTTC. Encoded protein: CATSEPDSYEQYF.

V and J are TRBV7-9 and TRBJ1-1, with D possibly being TRBD1 (6 bases). Per germline, CDR1 SEHNR and CDR2 FQNEAQ (reference sequence). The CDR3 loop spans 16 amino acids. Trimming shortened V by 1 base and J by 1 base, and 13 bases separated the two germline ends. The CDR3 DNA sequence: TGTGCCAGCAGCTTAGTTGGGGACATCCAGAACACTGAAGCTTTCTTT. Residues: CASSLVGDIQNTEAFF.

The chain has TRBV19 and TRBJ1-2, with TRBD1 as a possible D gene (6 bases). The V end was cut by 3 bases, the J end by 0 bases, with 11 bases between. CDR3 length: 15 residues. Germline-derived CDR1 and CDR2 are LNHDA and SQIVND (reference sequence). This chain's CDR3 is CASSIGGKSNYGYTF. The CDR3 DNA is TGTGCCAGTAGTATTGGGGGCAAGTCTAACTATGGCTACACCTTC.

This clone was picked up one time. The V and J genes are TRBV24-1 and TRBJ2-5, with D possibly being TRBD1 (6 bases). The V end lost 3 bases, the J end lost 1 base, and 23 bases lay between the germline ends. The CDR3 spans 19 residues. Germline CDR1 KGHDR, CDR2 SFDVKD. The DNA for the CDR3 is TGTGCCACCAGTGATGTGAGAGGGGGAAAGACAGGAACCCAAGAGACCCAGTACTTC. Amino acids: CATSDVRGGKTGTQETQYF.

The V call is TRBV5-1, the J call TRBJ1-4; D gene unclear. Germline loops: CDR1 SGHRS, CDR2 YFSETQ. V dropped 3 bases and J dropped 0 bases, with 12 bases sitting between them. CDR3 length: 16 amino acids. This CDR3 reads CASSSRLLATNEKLFF. The CDR3 DNA reads as TGCGCCAGCAGCTCCCGTCTTCTAGCAACTAATGAAAAACTGTTTTTT.

The chain uses TRBV19 and TRBJ2-2, with 7 nucleotides matching TRBD1. In germline, CDR1 is LNHDA, CDR2 SQIVND (reference sequence). This CDR3 contains 14 residues. With V trimmed by 7 bases and J by 6 bases, 8 bases remained unmatched. DNA of the CDR3: TGTGCCAGTACCCTGAACAGGGGACCCGGGGAGCTGTTTTTT. Translation gives CASTLNRGPGELFF.

The chain joins TRBV23-1 to TRBJ2-7; no definite D call. TRBV23-1 is annotated as an ORF whose role is uncertain. The CDR3 totals 16 residues. V shed 6 bases and J shed 7 bases, with 25 bases lying between them. CDR3 sequence reads: CASSPFAAPDLCEQYF. DNA for the CDR3: TGCGCCAGCAGCCCATTTGCGGCACCGGATTTGTGTGAGCAGTACTTC.

J is TRBJ2-1 and V is TRBV9; D gene unclear. Germline V lookup: CDR1 SGDLS, CDR2 YYNGEE. V was trimmed by 1 base and J by 6 bases, leaving 8 bases between them. This CDR3 spans 13 amino acids. In DNA, the CDR3 is TGTGCCAGCAGCGTACATGCCAGCAATGAGCAGTTCTTC. This translates into CASSVHASNEQFF.

The V gene is TRBV6-6, the J gene TRBJ2-3; 7 nucleotides line up with TRBD1. V lost 5 bases, J lost 2 bases, and 10 bases stayed unmatched. The CDR3 contains 16 residues. Per the germline V gene, CDR1 is MNHNY and CDR2 is SVGAGI (reference sequence). This chain's CDR3 is CASSPLPQGNTDTQYF. For the CDR3, the DNA is TGTGCCAGCAGTCCCCTCCCACAGGGGAACACAGATACGCAGTATTTT.

The chain uses TRBV28 and TRBJ1-3; weak D call: TRBD1 (5 bases). Trimming took off 6 bases at V and 0 bases at J, with 12 bases between the two ends. The CDR3 loop spans 15 amino acids. The germline CDR1 and CDR2 sequences are MDHEN and SYDVKM. Here the CDR3 DNA reads TGTGCCAGCAGGACCCGACAGCTCTCTGGAAACACCATATATTTT. As protein: CASRTRQLSGNTIYF. Full variable domain (rest looked up from reference TRBV28 and TRBJ1-3): DVKVTQSSRYLVKRTGEKVFLECVQDMDHENMFWYRQDPGLGLRLIYFSYDVKMKEKGDIPEGYSVSREKKERFSLILESASTNQTSMYLCASRTRQLSGNTIYFGEGSWLTVV.

The chain combines TRBV5-1 with TRBJ1-1, with TRBD1 identical over 8 bases. The CDR3 runs 13 residues. V was clipped by 3 bases and J by 4 bases; unmatched bases: 2. Germline V gene sequence: CDR1 SGHRS, CDR2 YFSETQ. The CDR3 sequence is CASSSTGGTEAFF. CDR3 sequence (DNA): TGCGCCAGCAGCTCTACAGGGGGCACTGAAGCTTTCTTT.

J is TRBJ2-6 and V is TRBV4-3, with TRBD2 identical over 11 bases. From germline, CDR1 is LGHNA and CDR2 YSLEER. With V trimmed by 4 bases and J by 0 bases, 8 bases remained unmatched. The CDR3 extends over 19 amino acids. The CDR3 region is CASSPSYLAGGSGANVLTF. The DNA for the CDR3 is TGCGCCAGCAGCCCCTCTTATCTAGCGGGAGGCTCTGGGGCCAACGTCCTGACTTTC.

V gene TRBV20-1 combines with J gene TRBJ2-3, with a weak D call TRBD1 (6 bases). The germline CDR1 and CDR2 sequences are DFQATT and SNEGSKA (reference sequence). The V and J ends lost 3 bases and 0 bases respectively, with 13 bases between them. The CDR3 extends over 15 amino acids. The CDR3 DNA is TGCAGTGCTAGTCACAGGGCTCCCAGCACAGATACGCAGTATTTT. Translation gives CSASHRAPSTDTQYF.

The chain uses TRBV30 and TRBJ2-2, with 9 bases lining up with TRBD2. J gave up 6 bases and V 3 bases, and 5 bases lay outside the gene matches. CDR1 GTSNPN and CDR2 SVGIG come from the germline V gene (reference sequence). CDR3 length equals 14 residues. The CDR3 loop reads CAWRGGLAAGELFF. The CDR3 bases are TGTGCCTGGAGAGGGGGACTAGCTGCCGGGGAGCTGTTTTTT.

This sequence joins TRBV6-5 and TRBJ2-1; the match to TRBD2 covers 13 bases. There are 12 residues in the CDR3. Germline V lookup: CDR1 MNHEY, CDR2 SVGAGI. J gave up 15 bases and V 7 bases, and 6 bases lay outside the gene matches. The CDR3 region is CASTSTSGRGFF. The CDR3, as DNA: TGTGCCAGCACCTCTACTAGCGGGAGGGGGTTCTTC.

The rearrangement uses TRBV19 and TRBJ1-1; TRBD1 matches at 7 bases. V was pared by 6 bases and J by 3 bases, with 13 bases of the junction left unmatched. CDR1 and CDR2 from the germline V gene are LNHDA and SQIVND (reference sequence). The length of the CDR3 is 16 residues. The CDR3 region has the DNA TGTGCCAGTAGACGCTTTTTTGAGGGGGCGGACACTGAAGCTTTCTTT. Its protein is CASRRFFEGADTEAFF.

This chain connects TRBV24-1 to TRBJ2-3; 7 nucleotides align to TRBD1. V trimming: 0 bases; J trimming: 2 bases; junction bases outside the gene matches: 1. Looked up from germline, CDR1 is KGHDR and CDR2 is SFDVKD. This CDR3 is built from 15 residues. CDR3 sequence reads: CATSDLGTDTDTQYF. The CDR3 DNA is TGTGCCACCAGTGATTTGGGGACAGACACAGATACGCAGTATTTT.

The V gene is TRBV11-2, the J gene TRBJ2-1, with 8 bases fitting TRBD2. Trimming at V came to 5 bases and at J to 10 bases, leaving 4 bases not matched to a gene. The CDR3 consists of 12 residues. Per the germline V gene, CDR1 is SGHAT and CDR2 is FQNNGV. CDR3 in DNA: TGTGCCAGCAGCCTCACGGGGGGGGAGCAGTTCTTC. It yields the protein CASSLTGGEQFF.

The V gene is TRBV19, the J gene TRBJ1-6; maybe TRBD1 (6 bases). The V gene's germline CDR1 is LNHDA and CDR2 SQIVND (reference sequence). V was trimmed by 1 base and J by 5 bases, leaving 12 bases between them. CDR3 size: 16 residues. The CDR3 sequence is CASSIGTVTNNSPLHF. CDR3 DNA sequence: TGTGCCAGTAGTATAGGGACAGTGACGAATAATTCACCCCTCCACTTT.

The chain has TRBV19 and TRBJ2-2, with TRBD1 as a possible D gene (6 bases). CDR1 is LNHDA, CDR2 SQIVND, per germline (reference sequence). The ends were cut back, 0 bases at V and 7 bases at J, with 15 bases in the middle. This CDR3 has 16 residues. DNA for the CDR3: TGTGCCAGTAGTATAGAATTAGGACAGCCTCACGGGGAGCTGTTTTTT. Protein product: CASSIELGQPHGELFF.